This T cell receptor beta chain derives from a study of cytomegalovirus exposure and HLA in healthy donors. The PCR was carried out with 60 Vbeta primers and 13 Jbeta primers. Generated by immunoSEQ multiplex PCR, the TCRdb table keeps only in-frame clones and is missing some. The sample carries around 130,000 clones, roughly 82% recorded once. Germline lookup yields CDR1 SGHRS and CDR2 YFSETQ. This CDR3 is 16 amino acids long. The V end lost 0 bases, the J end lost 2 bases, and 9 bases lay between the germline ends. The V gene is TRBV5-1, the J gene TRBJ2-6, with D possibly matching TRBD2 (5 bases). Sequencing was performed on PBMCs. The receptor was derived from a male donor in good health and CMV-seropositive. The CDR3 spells CASSLAGSAGANVLTF. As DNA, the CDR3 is TGCGCCAGCAGCTTGGCTGGGAGCGCTGGGGCCAACGTCCTGACTTTC.